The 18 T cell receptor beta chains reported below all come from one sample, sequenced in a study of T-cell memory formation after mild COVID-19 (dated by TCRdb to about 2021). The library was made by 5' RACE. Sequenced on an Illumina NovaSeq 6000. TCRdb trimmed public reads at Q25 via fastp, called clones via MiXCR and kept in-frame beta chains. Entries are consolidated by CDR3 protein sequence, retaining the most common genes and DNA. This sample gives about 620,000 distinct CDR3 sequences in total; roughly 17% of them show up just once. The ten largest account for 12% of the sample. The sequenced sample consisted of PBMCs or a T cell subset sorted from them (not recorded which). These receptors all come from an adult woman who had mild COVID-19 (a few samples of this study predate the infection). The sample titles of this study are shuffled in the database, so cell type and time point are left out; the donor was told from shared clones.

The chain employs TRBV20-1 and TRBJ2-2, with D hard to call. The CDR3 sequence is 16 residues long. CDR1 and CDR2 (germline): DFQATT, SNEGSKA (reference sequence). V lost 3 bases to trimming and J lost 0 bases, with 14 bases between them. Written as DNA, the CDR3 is TGCAGTGCTAGTAGGGTTTTGCGATCGAACACCGGGGAGCTGTTTTTT. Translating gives CSASRVLRSNTGELFF.

Here the CDR3 DNA reads TGCGCCAGCAGCTTGAGGGGATCCAATGAGCAGTTCTTC. It specifies CASSLRGSNEQFF. The V and J genes are TRBV5-1 and TRBJ2-1, with a possible D match to TRBD1 (5 bases). The V end lost 1 base, the J end lost 6 bases, and 8 bases lay between the germline ends. The CDR3 spans 13 residues. The germline V gene has CDR1 SGHRS and CDR2 YFSETQ.

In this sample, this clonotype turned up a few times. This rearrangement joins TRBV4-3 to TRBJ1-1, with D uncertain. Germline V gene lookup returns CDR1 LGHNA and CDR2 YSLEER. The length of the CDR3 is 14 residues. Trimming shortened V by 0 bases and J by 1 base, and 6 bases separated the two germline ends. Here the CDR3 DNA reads TGCGCCAGCAGCCAAGAGGGCAGGAACACTGAAGCTTTCTTT. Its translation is CASSQEGRNTEAFF.

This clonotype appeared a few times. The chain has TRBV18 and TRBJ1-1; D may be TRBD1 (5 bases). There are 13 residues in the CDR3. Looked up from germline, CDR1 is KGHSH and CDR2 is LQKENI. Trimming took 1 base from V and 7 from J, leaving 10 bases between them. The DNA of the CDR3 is TGTGCCAGCTCACCACTACGGGGACTTGAAGCTTTCTTT. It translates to CASSPLRGLEAFF.

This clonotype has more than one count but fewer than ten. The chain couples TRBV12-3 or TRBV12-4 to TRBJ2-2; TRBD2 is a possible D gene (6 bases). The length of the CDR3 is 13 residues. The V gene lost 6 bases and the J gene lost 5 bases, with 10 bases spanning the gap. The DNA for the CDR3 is TGTGCCAGCAGGGGGGGTCGGACCGGGGAGCTGTTTTTT. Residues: CASRGGRTGELFF.

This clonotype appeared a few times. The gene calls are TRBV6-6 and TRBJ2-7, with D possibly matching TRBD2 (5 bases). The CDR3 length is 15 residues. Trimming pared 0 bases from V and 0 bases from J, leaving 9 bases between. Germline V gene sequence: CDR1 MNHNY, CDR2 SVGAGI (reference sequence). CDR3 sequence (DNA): TGTGCCAGCAGTTACTCAACGGACTCCTCCTACGAGCAGTACTTC. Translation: CASSYSTDSSYEQYF.

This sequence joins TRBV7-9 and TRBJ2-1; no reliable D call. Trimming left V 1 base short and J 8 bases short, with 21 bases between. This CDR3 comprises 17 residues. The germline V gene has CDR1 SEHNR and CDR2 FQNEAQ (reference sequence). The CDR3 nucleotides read TGTGCCAGCAGCTTAGGGTTTAGGAGAGATGTTGGACATGAGCAGTTCTTC. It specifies CASSLGFRRDVGHEQFF.

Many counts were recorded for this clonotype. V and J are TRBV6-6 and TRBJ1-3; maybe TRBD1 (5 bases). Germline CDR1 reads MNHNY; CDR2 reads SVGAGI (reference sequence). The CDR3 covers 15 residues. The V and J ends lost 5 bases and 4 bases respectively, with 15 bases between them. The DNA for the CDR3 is TGTGCCAGCAGTCTCACCGGGACTACAGGAAACACCATATATTTT. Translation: CASSLTGTTGNTIYF.

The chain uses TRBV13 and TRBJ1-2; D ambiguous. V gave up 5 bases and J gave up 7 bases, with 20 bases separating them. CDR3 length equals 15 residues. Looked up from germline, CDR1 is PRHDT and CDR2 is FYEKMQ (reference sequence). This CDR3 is CASSQTGPPPGGYTF. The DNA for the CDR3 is TGTGCCAGCAGCCAAACCGGGCCCCCTCCGGGTGGCTACACCTTC. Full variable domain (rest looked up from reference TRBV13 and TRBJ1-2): AAGVIQSPRHLIKEKRETATLKCYPIPRHDTVYWYQQGPGQDPQFLISFYEKMQSDKGSIPDRFSAQQFSDYHSELNMSSLELGDSALYFCASSQTGPPPGGYTFGSGTRLTVV.

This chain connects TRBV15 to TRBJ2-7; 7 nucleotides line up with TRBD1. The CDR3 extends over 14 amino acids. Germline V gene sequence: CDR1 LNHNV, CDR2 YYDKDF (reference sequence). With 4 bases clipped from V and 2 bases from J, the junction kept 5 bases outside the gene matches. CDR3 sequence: CATSNRDSPYEQYF. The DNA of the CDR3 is TGTGCCACCAGCAACCGGGACAGTCCCTACGAGCAGTACTTC.

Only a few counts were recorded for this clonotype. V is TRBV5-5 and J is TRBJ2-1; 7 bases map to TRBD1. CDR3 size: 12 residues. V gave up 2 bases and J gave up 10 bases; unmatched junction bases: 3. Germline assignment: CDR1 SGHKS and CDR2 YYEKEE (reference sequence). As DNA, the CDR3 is TGTGCCAGCAGCTTCTGGACAGGAGAGCAGTTCTTC. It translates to CASSFWTGEQFF.

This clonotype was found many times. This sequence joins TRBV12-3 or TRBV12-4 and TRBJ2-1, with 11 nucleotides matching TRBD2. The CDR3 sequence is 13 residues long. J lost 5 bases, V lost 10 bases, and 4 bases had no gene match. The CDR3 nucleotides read TGTGCCACGGGACTAGCGGCACACAATGAGCAGTTCTTC. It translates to CATGLAAHNEQFF.

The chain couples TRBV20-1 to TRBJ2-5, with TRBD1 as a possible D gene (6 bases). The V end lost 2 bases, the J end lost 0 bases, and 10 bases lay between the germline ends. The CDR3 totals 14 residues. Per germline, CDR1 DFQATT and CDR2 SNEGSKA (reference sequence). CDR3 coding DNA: TGCAGTGCTAGAACCACAGGGCACCAAGAGACCCAGTACTTC. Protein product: CSARTTGHQETQYF.

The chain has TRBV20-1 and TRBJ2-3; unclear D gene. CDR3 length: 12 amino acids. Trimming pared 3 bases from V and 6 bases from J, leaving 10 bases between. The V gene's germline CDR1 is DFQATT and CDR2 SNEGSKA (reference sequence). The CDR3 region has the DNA TGCAGTGCTAGGGTACTGAGCGATACGCAGTATTTT. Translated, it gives CSARVLSDTQYF.

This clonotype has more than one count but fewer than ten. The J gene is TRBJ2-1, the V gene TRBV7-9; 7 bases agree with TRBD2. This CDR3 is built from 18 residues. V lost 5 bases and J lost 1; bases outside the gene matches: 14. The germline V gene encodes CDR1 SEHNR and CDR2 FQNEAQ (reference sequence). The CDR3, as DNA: TGTGCCAGCAGCCCCAAGGCGTATAGCGGGCCGTCCTACAATGAGCAGTTCTTC. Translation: CASSPKAYSGPSYNEQFF.

CDR3 residues: CASRPAGAEETQYF. In nucleotides, the CDR3 is TGTGCCAGCAGACCAGCGGGAGCGGAAGAGACCCAGTACTTC. V is TRBV6-2 or TRBV6-3 and J is TRBJ2-5; 8 bases agree with TRBD2. Germline V gives CDR1 MNHEY, CDR2 SVGEGT. This CDR3 comprises 14 residues. J lost 3 bases, V lost 6 bases, and 6 bases had no gene match.

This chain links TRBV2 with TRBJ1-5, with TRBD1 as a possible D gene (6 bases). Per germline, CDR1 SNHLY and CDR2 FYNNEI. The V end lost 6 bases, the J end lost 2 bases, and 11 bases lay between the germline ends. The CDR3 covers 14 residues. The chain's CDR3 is CASRYRVGNQPQHF. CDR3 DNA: TGTGCCAGCAGGTACAGGGTTGGCAATCAGCCCCAGCATTTT.

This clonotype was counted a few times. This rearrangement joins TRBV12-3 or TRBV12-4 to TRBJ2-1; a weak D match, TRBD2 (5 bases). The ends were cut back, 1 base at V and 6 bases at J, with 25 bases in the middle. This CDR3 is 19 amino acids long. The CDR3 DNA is TGTGCCAGCAGTTTAGGGAGATACTCTCGGGGTAAATTAGCCAATGAGCAGTTCTTC. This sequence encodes CASSLGRYSRGKLANEQFF.